Each of the 5 T cell receptor beta chains below was sequenced from the same sample in a study of T cell responses to AZD1222 COVID-19 vaccine. Produced via immunoSEQ multiplex PCR; TCRdb's table is partial and in-frame only. The data hold 100,000 to 120,000 clones, with roughly 84% observed a single time. Sample: peripheral blood, taken on day 0 of AZD1222 vaccination. These receptors were taken from an adult in good health.

This clone was seen a single time. V usage is TRBV19 and J usage is TRBJ1-4; tentative D call: TRBD1 (6 bases). V was clipped by 6 bases and J by 7 bases, with 15 bases between them. The CDR3 runs 14 residues. The germline V gene has CDR1 LNHDA and CDR2 SQIVND (reference sequence). The CDR3 spells CASSNRVPIEKLFF. For the CDR3, the DNA is TGTGCCAGTAGCAACAGGGTACCGATTGAAAAACTGTTTTTT.

The chain is built from TRBV5-5 and TRBJ2-2; 7 bases line up with TRBD2. With 3 bases clipped from V and 7 bases from J, the junction kept 9 bases outside the gene matches. There are 15 residues in the CDR3. The germline V gene has CDR1 SGHKS and CDR2 YYEKEE (reference sequence). The CDR3 loop is CASSSRLLASGELFF. In DNA, the CDR3 is TGTGCCAGCAGCTCACGGTTACTAGCGAGCGGGGAGCTGTTTTTT.

The genes are TRBV28 and TRBJ1-5, with TRBD1 identical over 10 bases. V gave up 7 bases and J gave up 5 bases; unmatched junction bases: 8. Germline CDR1 and CDR2: MDHEN and SYDVKM. The CDR3 is 15 amino acids. As DNA, the CDR3 is TGTGCCAGCACCCGCCCCGGGACAGGGGATCAGCCCCAGCATTTT. Translating it yields CASTRPGTGDQPQHF.

The chain carries TRBV30 and TRBJ2-5; D perhaps matches TRBD2 (6 bases). Germline V gene sequence: CDR1 GTSNPN, CDR2 SVGIG (reference sequence). The CDR3 totals 13 residues. V was trimmed by 2 bases and J by 7 bases, leaving 14 bases between them. CDR3 loop: CAWSPSGGRTQYF. As DNA, the CDR3 is TGTGCCTGGAGTCCGAGTGGGGGGAGGACCCAGTACTTC.

DNA for the CDR3: TGTGCCAGCAGCAAAGAGGGTGGAGGGAGGGACACCATATATTTT. This encodes CASSKEGGGRDTIYF. The rearrangement links TRBV21-1 to TRBJ1-3. TRBV21-1 is a known pseudogene. The CDR3 extends over 15 amino acids.